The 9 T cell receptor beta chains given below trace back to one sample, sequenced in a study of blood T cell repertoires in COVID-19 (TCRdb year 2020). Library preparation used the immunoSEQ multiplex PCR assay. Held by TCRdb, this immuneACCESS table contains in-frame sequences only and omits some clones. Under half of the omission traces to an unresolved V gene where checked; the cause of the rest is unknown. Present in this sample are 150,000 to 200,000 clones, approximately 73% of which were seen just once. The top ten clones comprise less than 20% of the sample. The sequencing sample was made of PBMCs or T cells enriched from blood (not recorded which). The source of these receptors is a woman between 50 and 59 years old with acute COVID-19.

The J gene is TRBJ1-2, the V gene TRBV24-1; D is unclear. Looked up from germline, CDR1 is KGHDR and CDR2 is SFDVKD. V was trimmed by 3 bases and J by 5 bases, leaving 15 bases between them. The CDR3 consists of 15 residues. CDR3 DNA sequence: TGTGCCACCAGTGATCCTAATGGAGTGGATTATGGCTACACCTTC. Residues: CATSDPNGVDYGYTF.

The chain's CDR3 is CASSKGGVNTEAFF. In DNA, the CDR3 is TGTGCCAGCAGCAAAGGCGGCGTGAACACTGAAGCTTTCTTT. The chain links TRBV7-2 to TRBJ1-1; D is unclear. Trimming shortened V by 5 bases and J by 0 bases, and 10 bases separated the two germline ends. Germline CDR1 is SGHTA and CDR2 is FQGNSA. This CDR3 has 14 amino acids.

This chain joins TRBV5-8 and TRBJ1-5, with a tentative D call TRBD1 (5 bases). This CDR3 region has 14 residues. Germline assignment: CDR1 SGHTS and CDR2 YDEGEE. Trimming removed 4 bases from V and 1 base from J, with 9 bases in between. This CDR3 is CASSVTVSNQPQHF. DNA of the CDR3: TGTGCCAGCAGCGTGACAGTGAGCAATCAGCCCCAGCATTTT.

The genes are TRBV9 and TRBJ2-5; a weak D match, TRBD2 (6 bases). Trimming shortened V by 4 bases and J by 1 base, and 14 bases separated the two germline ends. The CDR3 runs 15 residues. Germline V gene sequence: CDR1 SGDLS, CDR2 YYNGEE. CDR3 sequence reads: CASSTQPGAQETQYF. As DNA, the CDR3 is TGTGCCAGCAGCACGCAACCGGGAGCCCAAGAGACCCAGTACTTC. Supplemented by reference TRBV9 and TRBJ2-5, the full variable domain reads DSGVTQTPKHLITATGQRVTLRCSPRSGDLSVYWYQQSLDQGLQFLIQYYNGEERAKGNILERFSAQQFPDLHSELNLSSLELGDSALYFCASSTQPGAQETQYFGPGTRLLVL.

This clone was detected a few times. For the CDR3, the DNA is TGTGCCAGCAGCAACCGGGACAGGGGCCCTTACAATGAGCAGTTCTTC. This encodes CASSNRDRGPYNEQFF. The rearrangement uses TRBV11-3 and TRBJ2-1; TRBD1 aligns across 10 bases. CDR1 is SGHNT, CDR2 YENEEA, per germline. The trim removed 5 bases at V and 4 bases at J, leaving 8 bases unmatched. The CDR3 covers 16 residues.

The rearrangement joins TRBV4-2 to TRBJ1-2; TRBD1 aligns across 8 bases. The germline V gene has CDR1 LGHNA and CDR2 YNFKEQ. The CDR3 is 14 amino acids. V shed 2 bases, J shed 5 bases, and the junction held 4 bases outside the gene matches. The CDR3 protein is CASSQRDRGYGYTF. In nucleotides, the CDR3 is TGTGCCAGCAGCCAACGCGACAGGGGATATGGCTACACCTTC.

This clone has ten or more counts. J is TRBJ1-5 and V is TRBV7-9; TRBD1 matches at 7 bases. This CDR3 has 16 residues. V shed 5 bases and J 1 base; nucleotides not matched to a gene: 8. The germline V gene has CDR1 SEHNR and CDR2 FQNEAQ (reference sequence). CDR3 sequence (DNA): TGTGCCAGCAGCCAGAGCCTGACAGGGAGCAATCAGCCCCAGCATTTT. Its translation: CASSQSLTGSNQPQHF.

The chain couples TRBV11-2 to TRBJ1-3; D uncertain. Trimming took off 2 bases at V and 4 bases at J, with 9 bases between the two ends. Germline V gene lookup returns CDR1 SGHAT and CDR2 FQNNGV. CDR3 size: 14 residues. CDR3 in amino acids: CASSLSGRGNTIYF. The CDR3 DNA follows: TGTGCCAGCAGCTTAAGCGGTCGAGGAAACACCATATATTTT.

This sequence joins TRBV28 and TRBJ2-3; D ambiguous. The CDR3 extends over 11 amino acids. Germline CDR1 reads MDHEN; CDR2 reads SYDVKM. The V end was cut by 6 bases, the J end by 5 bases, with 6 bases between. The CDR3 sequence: CASSPGDTQYF. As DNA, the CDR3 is TGTGCCAGCAGCCCGGGAGATACGCAGTATTTT.